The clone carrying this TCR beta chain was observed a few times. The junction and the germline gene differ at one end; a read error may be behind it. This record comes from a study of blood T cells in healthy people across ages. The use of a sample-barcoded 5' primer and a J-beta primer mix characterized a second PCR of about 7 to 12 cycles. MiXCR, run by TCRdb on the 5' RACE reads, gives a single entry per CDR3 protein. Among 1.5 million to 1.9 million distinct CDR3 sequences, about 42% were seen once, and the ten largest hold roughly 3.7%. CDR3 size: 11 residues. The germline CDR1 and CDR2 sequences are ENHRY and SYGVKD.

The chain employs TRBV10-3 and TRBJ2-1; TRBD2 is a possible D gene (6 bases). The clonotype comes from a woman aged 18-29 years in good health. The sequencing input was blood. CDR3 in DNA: TGTGCCACCAGTGAGTCGGGGGTGCAGTTCTTC. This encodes CATSESGVQFF.